The sample holds a few counts of the clone carrying this T cell receptor (beta chain). Per the authors' pipeline: How many nucleated cells were present was estimated from reference gene primer amplification. TCRdb's copy holds only in-frame clones and misses some; the assay was immunoSEQ multiplex PCR. The V and J calls and clone size were taken over from that table, and D and trimming were inferred from the DNA. The sample yields roughly 180,000 clones, 86% seen once. This sample is drawn from a study of blood T cell repertoires in COVID-19. Study details: The samples span acute and convalescent COVID-19 from the United States, Italy and Spain. Sample material is recorded as cDNA or gDNA derived from T cells, B-cell-depleted T cells, or PBMCs.

J was trimmed by 10 bases and V by 5 bases; bases with no gene match: 14. The CDR3 spans 15 residues. The germline gives CDR1 SEHNR, CDR2 FQNEAQ (reference sequence). This receptor was taken from a woman in her 30s with active or convalescent COVID-19. The sample taken for sequencing was peripheral blood. The V call is TRBV7-9, the J call TRBJ2-1; 7 bases are shared with TRBD2. The CDR3 loop is CASSATGTDGREQFF. CDR3 bases: TGTGCCAGCAGCGCTACCGGGACCGACGGGAGGGAGCAGTTCTTC.